One and the same sample provided the 3 T cell receptor beta chains below, sequenced in a study of CD8 T cells in Susac syndrome. The RNA input was about 0.5 to 1 ug, and it was reverse transcribed with random hexamers. TCRdb reprocessed the immunoSEQ multiplex PCR reads via MiXCR and lists one record per CDR3 protein. Of about 160,000 distinct CDR3 sequences in the sample, about 96% were seen once. Sequenced sample: CD4+ T cells from PBMCs. These receptors all come from a human donor with Susac syndrome.

The chain joins TRBV20-1 to TRBJ1-2; no clear D gene. The V and J ends lost 7 bases and 7 bases respectively, with 7 bases between them. The CDR3 extends over 9 amino acids. Germline V gene lookup returns CDR1 DFQATT and CDR2 SNEGSKA (reference sequence). The CDR3 here is CSGGGGYTF. The CDR3 bases are TGCAGTGGAGGAGGTGGCTACACCTTC.

The chain has TRBV4-2 and TRBJ2-2; 7 bases map to TRBD1. The CDR3 is made up of 16 amino acids. In germline, CDR1 is LGHNA, CDR2 YNFKEQ. Trimming removed 3 bases from V and 0 bases from J; junction bases left unmatched: 4. This chain's CDR3 is CASSQSGTANTGELFF. In nucleotides, the CDR3 is TGTGCCAGCAGCCAGTCCGGGACAGCGAACACCGGGGAGCTGTTTTTT.

This chain connects TRBV5-1 to TRBJ2-6; possible D gene TRBD1, 5 bases. V was cut by 3 bases and J by 0 bases, with 13 bases left in between. CDR3 length equals 17 residues. Per the germline V gene, CDR1 is SGHRS and CDR2 is YFSETQ. The CDR3 nucleotides read TGCGCCAGCAGCTACGACAGTACAATCTCTGGGGCCAACGTCCTGACTTTC. It encodes CASSYDSTISGANVLTF.